A selection of T cell receptor beta chains follows, all from one sample in a study of technical replicates of blood from several donors. Sequenced by immunoSEQ multiplex PCR; TCRdb stores in-frame clones only, minus some. The sample lists about 74,000 clones; about 89% were seen once. Material: T cells isolated from PBMCs. These receptors came from a human donor in good health. Each CDR3 is given with its conserved first and last residue. The D gene is left open where the match is weak. Some rows mark clone size as missing; the rest say once, few, many or name a class of expanded clone.

>.|TRBD2|16|TRBJ2-5|TRBV7-3
TGTGCCAGCAGCTTATTAGGAAGCGGGACCCAAGAGACCCAGTACTTC
CASSLLGSGTQETQYF
>.|TRBD1|15|TRBJ2-2|TRBV4-1
TGCGCCAGCAGCTCCGGGACAGGGGTAACCGGGGAGCTGTTTTTT
CASSSGTGVTGELFF
>.|.|13|TRBJ2-7|TRBV27
TGTGCCAGCAGTTTTGGACAGCCCTACGAGCAGTACTTC
CASSFGQPYEQYF
>.|.|14|TRBJ2-5|TRBV7-8
TGTGCCAGCAGCTTAGTCGCAGGGCTAGAGACCCAGTACTTC
CASSLVAGLETQYF
>.|.|14|TRBJ1-3|TRBV5-6
TGTGCCAGCAGCTCCTTATGGACTGGGGACACCATATATTTT
CASSSLWTGDTIYF
>.|.|17|TRBJ2-4|TRBV21-1
TGTGCCAGCAGCCCGCTACGGACAGGACTAGCCAAAAACATTCAGTACTTC
CASSPLRTGLAKNIQYF
>.|TRBD1|15|TRBJ1-5|TRBV30
TGTGCCTGGAGCAAAGCAGGGGGGAACAATCAGCCCCAGCATTTT
CAWSKAGGNNQPQHF
>.|.|14|TRBJ1-3|TRBV4-1
TGCGCCAGCAGCCTGGGAGGCGCTGGAAACACCATATATTTT
CASSLGGAGNTIYF
>.|.|14|TRBJ1-5|TRBV10-2
TGCGCCGTATCTATAATCGGGGGGGGGCAGCCCCAGCATTTT
CAVSIIGGGQPQHF
>.|.|14|TRBJ1-2|TRBV11-3
TGTGCCAGCAGCTTAGTTAACCAGGGGAGCAGCTACACCTTC
CASSLVNQGSSYTF
>.|.|14|TRBJ1-2|TRBV28
TGTGCCAGCATATGGGCGGGGGCGGGCTATGGCTACACCTTC
CASIWAGAGYGYTF
>once|TRBD1|15|TRBJ2-1|TRBV27
TGTGCCAGCAGTCCAGGGGACAGGGTCTCAAATGAGCAGTTCTTC
CASSPGDRVSNEQFF
>.|.|14|TRBJ2-3|TRBV19
TGTGCCAGTAGCCCCGCGGCTAGCACAGATACGCAGTATTTT
CASSPAASTDTQYF
>.|TRBD2|16|TRBJ2-7|TRBV14
TGTGCCAGCAGCCAAGATCTGGGGAGGGTAAGCCACGAGCAGTACTTC
CASSQDLGRVSHEQYF
>few|TRBD1|13|TRBJ1-5|TRBV30
TGTGCCTGGGAGACAGGGGGGAATCAGCCCCAGCATTTT
CAWETGGNQPQHF
>.|.|16|TRBJ1-1|TRBV18
TGTGCCAGCTCACCCGACTCCCAGGGCGTGAACACTGAAGCTTTCTTT
CASSPDSQGVNTEAFF
>.|TRBD1|16|TRBJ1-4|TRBV5-6
TGTGCCAGCAGCCTTATCGACAGGGGAGGGAATGAAAAACTGTTTTTT
CASSLIDRGGNEKLFF
>.|TRBD2|17|TRBJ2-3|TRBV10-3
TGTGCCATCAGTGAGCGGGTAGCGGGAGTTAGCACAGATACGCAGTATTTT
CAISERVAGVSTDTQYF
>.|.|15|TRBJ1-1|TRBV11-2
TGTGCCAGCAGCTTAGCAGCTACAGGGTACACTGAAGCTTTCTTT
CASSLAATGYTEAFF
>.|TRBD2|13|TRBJ2-1|TRBV10-1
TGCGCCAGCAGTGCGGGACTAGCGGGTGAGCAGTTCTTC
CASSAGLAGEQFF
>.|TRBD1|20|TRBJ1-4|TRBV18
TGTGCCAGCTCACCGATTGTGGCGGGGACAGGCGCCGTCGTAAATGAAAAACTGTTTTTT
CASSPIVAGTGAVVNEKLFF
>.|.|13|TRBJ2-7|TRBV14
TGTGCCAGCAGCCGACAGACTTCCTACGAGCAGTACTTC
CASSRQTSYEQYF
>.|.|17|TRBJ2-7|TRBV21-1
TGTGCCAGCAGCAAAGGAGTCTGGGAGGTTGCCAGGTACGAGCAGTACTTC
CASSKGVWEVARYEQYF
>.|.|16|TRBJ1-5|TRBV18
TGTGCCAGCTCACCGATCGGACGGGGGAATAATCAGCCCCAGCATTTT
CASSPIGRGNNQPQHF
>.|TRBD2|19|TRBJ2-7|TRBV27
TGTGCCAGCAACTGTCCGGATAGCGGGAGAAAGGGGGGCCCCTACGAGCAGTACTTC
CASNCPDSGRKGGPYEQYF
>.|.|13|TRBJ2-5|TRBV10-3
TGTGCCATCAGTGAGTCTGAGGAAGAGACCCAGTACTTC
CAISESEEETQYF
>.|.|16|TRBJ2-7|TRBV7-8
TGTGCCAGCAGCTTGCAAAGCGGCTCACCGTCCTACGAGCAGTACTTC
CASSLQSGSPSYEQYF
>.|.|14|TRBJ1-1|TRBV4-3
TGCGCCAGCAGCCTCCGGGGGGGGGCCTTCGAGGCTTTCTTT
CASSLRGGAFEAFF
>.|TRBD1|15|TRBJ1-4|TRBV9
TGTGCCAGCAGCCCCCGGGACAGCACTAATGAAAAACTGTTTTTT
CASSPRDSTNEKLFF
>.|.|14|TRBJ2-1|TRBV11-3
TGTGCCAGCAGCTCCTACAGGGGAGGCAATGAGCAGTTCTTC
CASSSYRGGNEQFF
>few|TRBD1|15|TRBJ1-1|TRBV28
TGTGCCAGCAGTTTAGGGGACAGGACGAGCACTGAAGCTTTCTTT
CASSLGDRTSTEAFF
>.|.|15|TRBJ1-5|TRBV6-6
TGTGCCAGCAGTTACACCGGGACTGAAAATCAGCCCCAGCATTTT
CASSYTGTENQPQHF
>.|TRBD2|15|TRBJ2-3|TRBV12-5
TGTGCTAGTGGATCCCCTAAGCGGGAGGCTCATACGCAGTATTTT
CASGSPKREAHTQYF
>.|.|14|TRBJ2-2|TRBV27
TGTGCCAGCAGTTTATTGGCGGGGACCGGGGAGCTGTTTTTT
CASSLLAGTGELFF
>.|TRBD1|13|TRBJ2-7|TRBV5-1
TGCGCCAGCAGCTTGGTACAGGGGTACGAGCAGTACTTC
CASSLVQGYEQYF
>.|.|16|TRBJ2-6|TRBV4-1
TGCGCCAGCAGCCAAGTTTCCAGGACTGGGGCCAACGTCCTGACTTTC
CASSQVSRTGANVLTF
>.|.|16|TRBJ1-2|TRBV9
TGTGCCAGCAGCGTAGCCGGCAGGGGCTTAAACTATGGCTACACCTTC
CASSVAGRGLNYGYTF
>many|TRBD2|15|TRBJ2-1|TRBV28
TGTGCCTCAAAGGGGGTAGCGGGATACTACAATGAGCAGTTCTTC
CASKGVAGYYNEQFF
>.|.|14|TRBJ2-7|TRBV6-1
TGTGCCGTCAGGGGGACTCCAACTTCCTACGAGCAGTACTTC
CAVRGTPTSYEQYF
>.|.|13|TRBJ1-1|TRBV5-1
TGCGCCAGCAGCGGCGGGGAGAACACTGAAGCTTTCTTT
CASSGGENTEAFF
>.|TRBD2|15|TRBJ2-7|TRBV13
TGTGCCAGCAGTGTGGGGCGGGAGATAAGGCACGAGCAGTACTTC
CASSVGREIRHEQYF
>.|.|16|TRBJ1-2|TRBV7-2
TGTGCCAGCAGCTTAGCGCTCAGGGATTTTCTGTATGGCTACACCTTC
CASSLALRDFLYGYTF